The T cell receptor beta chain under discussion was sequenced for a study of T cells in women clearing cervical HPV infection. About the study: Cases: HPV16-related CIN3 or worse on histology, a couple of invasive cancers. Study-wide results and caveats: Cases and controls were distinguished at AUC 0.83 by richness and V genes. CIN3+ cases had significantly higher TCR repertoire richness than controls, but evenness did not differ.

Worth noting for this clone: The antigen is unknown. At one end the junction does not follow the germline gene, possibly because of a read error. The missing CDR3 end, 3 residues past where the read stops, is filled in from the germline J gene. In the same sample, other DNA sequences code for this CDR3.

Germline loops: CDR1 SGHRS, CDR2 YFSETQ. The CDR3 covers 17 residues. The repertoire was sequenced with immunoSEQ multiplex PCR; TCRdb's copy has only in-frame clones and lacks some. The table lists roughly 20,000 clones. The clonotype was recovered from a woman between 18 and 69 years old with a cervical HPV16 infection that either progressed to CIN3+ or cleared (not recorded which). Sequences were obtained from blood buffy coat. V is TRBV5-1 and J is TRBJ1-3; TRBD1 is a possible D gene (5 bases). The CDR3 sequence is CASSPIHPGPSGNTIYF. The sequenced part of the CDR3 DNA is TGCGCCAGCAGCCCTATCCACCCAGGGCCATCTGGAAACACG.